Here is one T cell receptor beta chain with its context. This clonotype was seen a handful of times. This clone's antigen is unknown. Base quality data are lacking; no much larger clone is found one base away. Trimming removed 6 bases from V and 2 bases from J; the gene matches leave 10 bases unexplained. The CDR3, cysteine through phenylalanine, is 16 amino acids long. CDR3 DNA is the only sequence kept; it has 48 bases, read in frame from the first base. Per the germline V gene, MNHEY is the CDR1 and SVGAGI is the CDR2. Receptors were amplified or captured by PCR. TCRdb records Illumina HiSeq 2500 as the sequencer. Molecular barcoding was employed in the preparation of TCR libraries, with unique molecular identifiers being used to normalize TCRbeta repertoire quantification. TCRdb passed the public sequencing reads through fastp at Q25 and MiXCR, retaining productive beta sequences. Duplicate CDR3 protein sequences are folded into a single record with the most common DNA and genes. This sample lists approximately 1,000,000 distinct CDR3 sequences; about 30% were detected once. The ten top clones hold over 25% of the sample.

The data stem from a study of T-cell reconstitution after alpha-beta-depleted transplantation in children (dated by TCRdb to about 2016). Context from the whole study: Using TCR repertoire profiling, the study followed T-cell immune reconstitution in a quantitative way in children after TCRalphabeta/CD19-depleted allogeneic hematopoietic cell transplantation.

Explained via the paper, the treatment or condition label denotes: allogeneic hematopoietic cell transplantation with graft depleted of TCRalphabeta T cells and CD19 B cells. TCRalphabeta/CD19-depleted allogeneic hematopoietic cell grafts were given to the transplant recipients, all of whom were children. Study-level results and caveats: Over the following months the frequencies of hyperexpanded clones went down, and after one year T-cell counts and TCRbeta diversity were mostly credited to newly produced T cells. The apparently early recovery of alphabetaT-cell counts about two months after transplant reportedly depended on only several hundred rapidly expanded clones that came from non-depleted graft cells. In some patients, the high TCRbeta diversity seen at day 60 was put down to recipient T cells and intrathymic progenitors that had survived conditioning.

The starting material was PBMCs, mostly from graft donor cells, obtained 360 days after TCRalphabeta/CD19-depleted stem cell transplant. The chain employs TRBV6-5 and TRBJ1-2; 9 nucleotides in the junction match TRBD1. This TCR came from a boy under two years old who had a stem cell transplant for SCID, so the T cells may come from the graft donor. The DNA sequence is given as TGTGCCAGCAGCCCCGGGACAGGGATTCGGAACTATGGCTACACCTTC. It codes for CASSPGTGIRNYGYTF.